These 31 T cell receptor beta chains share one sample of origin, sequenced in a study of blood T cell repertoires in COVID-19. Method: immunoSEQ multiplex PCR; TCRdb's copy keeps in-frame clones and lacks some. The sample records 390,000 or so clones, 87% being singletons. Sample: PBMCs or T cells enriched from blood (not recorded which). These receptors all stem from a woman between 45 and 60 years old who had recovered from COVID-19.

V is TRBV2 and J is TRBJ1-5, with 8 bases aligning to TRBD1. The trim removed 7 bases at V and 6 bases at J, leaving 5 bases unmatched. Germline V gives CDR1 SNHLY, CDR2 FYNNEI. This CDR3 contains 13 residues. In DNA, the CDR3 is TGTGCCAGCAAGGACAGGGAGGGTCAGCCCCAGCATTTT. This translates into CASKDREGQPQHF.

V gene TRBV28 combines with J gene TRBJ2-2; 7 nucleotides match TRBD1. The CDR3 runs to 14 residues. Germline CDR1 is MDHEN and CDR2 is SYDVKM. J was trimmed by 6 bases and V by 6 bases; bases with no gene match: 7. The CDR3, as DNA: TGTGCCAGCAGCTTGACAGGGCGATCCGGGGAGCTGTTTTTT. Translated, it gives CASSLTGRSGELFF.

J is TRBJ1-5 and V is TRBV19; 10 bases line up with TRBD1. Germline lookup yields CDR1 LNHDA and CDR2 SQIVND (reference sequence). Unmatched junction bases numbered 4, after V lost 6 bases and J lost 2 bases. The CDR3 contains 15 residues. CDR3 residues: CASRGQGIGNQPQHF. The CDR3, as DNA: TGTGCCAGTAGGGGACAGGGGATTGGCAATCAGCCCCAGCATTTT.

This sequence joins TRBV2 and TRBJ1-2, with D maybe TRBD1 (6 bases). The CDR3 covers 14 residues. Deletions cut 4 bases from V and 1 base from J, with 10 bases between. Germline CDR1 and CDR2: SNHLY and FYNNEI. The CDR3: CASSGQARNYGYTF. In DNA form, the CDR3 reads TGTGCCAGCAGTGGACAGGCCCGTAACTATGGCTACACCTTC. Based on the CDR3 plus reference TRBV2 and TRBJ1-2, the full variable domain is EPEVTQTPSHQVTQMGQEVILRCVPISNHLYFYWYRQILGQKVEFLVSFYNNEISEKSEIFDDQFSVERPDGSNFTLKIRSTKLEDSAMYFCASSGQARNYGYTFGSGTRLTVV.

The chain couples TRBV4-1 to TRBJ2-7; D might be TRBD2 (7 bases). Trimming removed 0 bases at V and 7 bases at J, with 19 bases between. This CDR3 is built from 16 residues. Germline values: CDR1 MGHRA, CDR2 YSYEKL. The CDR3 loop reads CASSQEGGQAFNEQYF. In nucleotides, the CDR3 is TGCGCCAGCAGCCAAGAGGGGGGGCAGGCGTTTAATGAGCAGTACTTC.

The chain is built from TRBV19 and TRBJ2-7; no firm D call. The CDR3 consists of 14 residues. Trimming took off 3 bases at V and 2 bases at J, with 11 bases between the two ends. Per the germline V gene, CDR1 is LNHDA and CDR2 is SQIVND (reference sequence). The CDR3 here is CASSIIYPPYEQYF. The CDR3 bases are TGTGCCAGTAGTATTATCTATCCTCCCTACGAGCAGTACTTC.

This chain joins TRBV7-2 and TRBJ2-1, with 10 bases aligning to TRBD2. This CDR3 is built from 15 residues. The germline CDR1 and CDR2 sequences are SGHTA and FQGNSA. Trimming at V came to 8 bases and at J to 5 bases, leaving 9 bases not matched to a gene. The CDR3 loop reads CASCPGLATNNEQFF. The CDR3 nucleotides read TGTGCCAGCTGCCCGGGACTAGCGACGAACAATGAGCAGTTCTTC.

This chain uses TRBV27 with TRBJ2-7; D is unresolved. Trimming cost V 2 bases and J 5 bases, with 19 bases left between them. There are 16 residues in the CDR3. The germline V gene encodes CDR1 MNHEY and CDR2 SMNVEV (reference sequence). The CDR3 nucleotides are TGTGCCAGCAGTTTAGGGTCACACCAGCCGGGTGACGAGCAGTACTTC. Its protein is CASSLGSHQPGDEQYF.

This rearrangement joins TRBV29-1 to TRBJ2-5; weak D call: TRBD1 (5 bases). Trimming stripped 7 bases from V and 4 bases from J, with 22 bases between. The CDR3 has 15 amino acids. Looked up from germline, CDR1 is SQVTM and CDR2 is ANQGSEA. This chain's CDR3 is CSAGLGVEIVETQYF. CDR3 nucleotide sequence: TGCAGCGCCGGTCTAGGGGTAGAAATCGTAGAGACCCAGTACTTC.

The chain uses TRBV30 and TRBJ1-2, with 10 nucleotides matching TRBD1. The CDR3 runs to 13 residues. The V segment lost 2 bases and the J segment 7 bases; nucleotides outside the gene matches: 4. Per the germline V gene, CDR1 is GTSNPN and CDR2 is SVGIG (reference sequence). The chain's CDR3 is CAWSTGQGGGYTF. CDR3 bases: TGTGCCTGGAGTACCGGACAGGGGGGTGGCTACACCTTC. Combining the CDR3 with reference TRBV30 and TRBJ1-2 gives the whole variable domain SQTIHQWPATLVQPVGSPLSLECTVEGTSNPNLYWYRQAAGRGLQLLFYSVGIGQISSEVPQNLSASRPQDRQFILSSKKLLLSDSGFYLCAWSTGQGGGYTFGSGTRLTVV.

V usage is TRBV7-2 and J usage is TRBJ1-5; tentative D call: TRBD1 (6 bases). This CDR3 spans 14 amino acids. Germline CDR1 SGHTA, CDR2 FQGNSA. V lost 3 bases, J lost 1 base, and 7 bases lay in between. CDR3 coding DNA: TGTGCCAGCAGCTTGGGGGCCAGCAATCAGCCCCAGCATTTT. Its protein product is CASSLGASNQPQHF.

This clone was counted once. The chain uses TRBV7-9 and TRBJ1-2; a weak D match, TRBD1 (6 bases). The V gene lost 4 bases and the J gene lost 5 bases, with 26 bases spanning the gap. CDR1 SEHNR and CDR2 FQNEAQ come from the germline V gene (reference sequence). This CDR3 region has 18 residues. The chain's CDR3 is CASSSSGGGAPLGYGYTF. DNA for the CDR3: TGTGCCAGCAGCTCCAGTGGAGGGGGGGCCCCCTTGGGGTATGGCTACACCTTC.

The chain uses TRBV19 and TRBJ2-7; the match to TRBD1 covers 9 bases. CDR3 length: 15 residues. Germline V CDR1 and CDR2: LNHDA, SQIVND (reference sequence). The V segment lost 6 bases and the J segment 4 bases; nucleotides outside the gene matches: 10. This CDR3 is CASSVSGQGLYEQYF. The CDR3, as DNA: TGTGCCAGTAGCGTTTCGGGACAGGGCCTATACGAGCAGTACTTC.

The V call is TRBV6-5, the J call TRBJ1-2, with D possibly matching TRBD1 (5 bases). V lost 6 bases and J lost 4, with 12 bases in between. CDR1 and CDR2 (germline): MNHEY, SVGAGI. The CDR3 sequence is 13 residues long. CDR3 in DNA: TGTGCCAGCAGAGTGAAAGGGGCCTATGGCTACACCTTC. Translating gives CASRVKGAYGYTF.

The rearrangement links TRBV7-6 to TRBJ2-1; D perhaps matches TRBD2 (6 bases). Germline-derived CDR1 and CDR2 are SGHVS and FNYEAQ. V lost 5 bases, J lost 5 bases, and 16 bases lay in between. CDR3 length: 15 amino acids. The CDR3: CASSRGAGPNNEQFF. The CDR3 DNA sequence: TGTGCCAGCAGCCGCGGGGCGGGGCCCAACAATGAGCAGTTCTTC.

This chain connects TRBV4-2 to TRBJ1-2, with a weak D call TRBD1 (5 bases). Germline CDR1 reads LGHNA; CDR2 reads YNFKEQ. CDR3 size: 15 residues. V was cut by 1 base and J by 1 base, with 10 bases left in between. The CDR3: CASSQVDTYNYGYTF. CDR3 in DNA: TGTGCCAGCAGCCAAGTGGACACCTATAACTATGGCTACACCTTC.

The chain joins TRBV19 to TRBJ1-1; D is uncertain. Trimming pared 5 bases from V and 6 bases from J, leaving 13 bases between. Germline V gene lookup returns CDR1 LNHDA and CDR2 SQIVND (reference sequence). The CDR3 is made up of 13 amino acids. The CDR3 is CASSADRRAEAFF. For the CDR3, the DNA is TGTGCCAGTAGTGCGGACCGGCGGGCTGAAGCTTTCTTT.

This clone occurred a few times. The rearrangement joins TRBV6-5 to TRBJ2-1, with TRBD2 matching 9 bases. The V gene's germline CDR1 is MNHEY and CDR2 SVGAGI. This CDR3 comprises 14 residues. The ends lost 11 bases at V and 6 bases at J; junction bases unmatched: 11. The chain's CDR3 is CAGGSSGEVNEQFF. In DNA form, the CDR3 reads TGTGCCGGGGGATCTAGCGGGGAAGTCAATGAGCAGTTCTTC.

The rearrangement uses TRBV7-8 and TRBJ1-1; 8 bases line up with TRBD1. CDR1 is SGHVS, CDR2 FQNEAQ, per germline. The CDR3 has 16 amino acids. The V segment lost 5 bases and the J segment 0 bases; nucleotides outside the gene matches: 8. CDR3 in amino acids: CASSPDRVQMNTEAFF. The CDR3 DNA follows: TGTGCCAGCAGCCCGGACAGGGTCCAAATGAACACTGAAGCTTTCTTT.

The chain couples TRBV11-1 to TRBJ2-7, with D tentatively TRBD2 (5 bases). Trimming removed 3 bases at V and 4 bases at J, with 16 bases between. This CDR3 contains 15 residues. Germline CDR1 SGHAT, CDR2 FQDESV (reference sequence). CDR3 protein: CASSFGLDEGYEQYF. The CDR3 region has the DNA TGTGCCAGCAGCTTCGGACTCGACGAGGGATACGAGCAGTACTTC.

The V gene is TRBV5-1, the J gene TRBJ1-5; TRBD1 aligns across 12 bases. V lost 4 bases, J lost 4 bases, and 12 bases stayed unmatched. The CDR3 loop spans 18 amino acids. Germline CDR1 and CDR2: SGHRS and YFSETQ. The CDR3 reads CASSLTGGQGAVNQPQHF. The CDR3 bases are TGCGCCAGCAGCCTGACTGGGGGACAGGGGGCCGTGAATCAGCCCCAGCATTTT.

This clone was seen only a few times. The CDR3 DNA is TGTGCCAGCAGCCCCCCTGCTAGCGGGGTTGCGAAAGATACGCAGTATTTT. Protein: CASSPPASGVAKDTQYF. This rearrangement joins TRBV7-9 to TRBJ2-3; TRBD2 aligns across 9 bases. Germline CDR1 reads SEHNR; CDR2 reads FQNEAQ (reference sequence). Trimming at V came to 5 bases and at J to 5 bases, leaving 14 bases not matched to a gene. CDR3 length: 17 amino acids.

The chain carries TRBV25-1 and TRBJ1-5; 10 positions agree with TRBD1. The CDR3 consists of 15 residues. Germline V gene lookup returns CDR1 MGHDK and CDR2 SYGVNS. V lost 4 bases and J lost 4; bases outside the gene matches: 4. The CDR3: CASSGGQGRNQPQHF. For the CDR3, the DNA is TGTGCCAGCAGTGGGGGACAGGGGAGAAATCAGCCCCAGCATTTT. The complete variable domain, with remaining parts taken from reference TRBV25-1 and TRBJ1-5, reads EADIYQTPRYLVIGTGKKITLECSQTMGHDKMYWYQQDPGMELHLIHYSYGVNSTEKGDLSSESTVSRIRTEHFPLTLESARPSHTSQYLCASSGGQGRNQPQHFGDGTRLSIL.

This sequence joins TRBV7-2 and TRBJ1-1; D may be TRBD1 (6 bases). Looked up from germline, CDR1 is SGHTA and CDR2 is FQGNSA. The CDR3 loop spans 13 amino acids. V was cut by 1 base and J by 7 bases, with 10 bases left in between. In DNA, the CDR3 is TGTGCCAGCAGCTTAGTACAGGGTTTTGAAGCTTTCTTT. Its protein is CASSLVQGFEAFF. The full variable domain, with the rest looked up from reference TRBV7-2 and TRBJ1-1, is GAGVSQSPSNKVTEKGKDVELRCDPISGHTALYWYRQSLGQGLEFLIYFQGNSAPDKSGLPSDRFSAERTGGSVSTLTIQRTQQEDSAVYLCASSLVQGFEAFFGQGTRLTVV.

The gene calls are TRBV5-1 and TRBJ2-5, with 8 positions matching TRBD2. Germline values: CDR1 SGHRS, CDR2 YFSETQ. Unmatched junction bases numbered 3, after V lost 1 base and J lost 1 base. The CDR3 runs to 15 residues. For the CDR3, the DNA is TGCGCCAGCAGCTTGACTAGCGGCGGCCAAGAGACCCAGTACTTC. This gives the protein CASSLTSGGQETQYF.

The rearrangement joins TRBV6-5 to TRBJ1-1; D may be TRBD1 (6 bases). The germline V gene encodes CDR1 MNHEY and CDR2 SVGAGI. Trimming took off 2 bases at V and 11 bases at J, with 15 bases between the two ends. This CDR3 region has 13 residues. The CDR3 DNA reads as TGTGCCAGCAGTTACGGTGGGGGCCTGGGGGCTTTCTTT. Protein sequence: CASSYGGGLGAFF.

The chain joins TRBV24-1 to TRBJ2-3; tentatively, D is TRBD2 (6 bases). Trimming stripped 1 base from V and 1 base from J, with 8 bases between. Per germline, CDR1 KGHDR and CDR2 SFDVKD. There are 15 residues in the CDR3. CDR3 in amino acids: CATSDFGGGTDTQYF. DNA of the CDR3: TGTGCCACCAGTGATTTTGGAGGGGGCACAGATACGCAGTATTTT.

The genes are TRBV6-2 or TRBV6-3 and TRBJ2-7, with D possibly being TRBD1 (5 bases). The CDR3 extends over 15 amino acids. The ends were cut back, 4 bases at V and 0 bases at J, with 13 bases in the middle. Germline values: CDR1 MNHEY, CDR2 SVGEGT. The CDR3 is CASSLGRRSSYEQYF. CDR3 nucleotides: TGTGCCAGCAGTTTGGGGCGGCGAAGCTCCTACGAGCAGTACTTC.

The chain has TRBV7-9 and TRBJ1-5; 9 nucleotides match TRBD1. CDR3 length: 14 residues. Germline values: CDR1 SEHNR, CDR2 FQNEAQ (reference sequence). Germline trimming cut 3 bases from V and 7 bases from J; bases unmatched to any gene: 4. CDR3 sequence reads: CASSFPQGAQPQHF. In DNA form, the CDR3 reads TGTGCCAGCAGCTTCCCACAGGGGGCCCAGCCCCAGCATTTT.

This chain joins TRBV9 and TRBJ1-5, with unresolved D. In germline, CDR1 is SGDLS, CDR2 YYNGEE. This CDR3 is 14 amino acids long. V was cut by 3 bases and J by 0 bases, with 7 bases left in between. CDR3 residues: CASSAGHSNQPQHF. The CDR3 region has the DNA TGTGCCAGCAGCGCGGGTCATAGCAATCAGCCCCAGCATTTT.

The chain carries TRBV28 and TRBJ1-1, with D possibly TRBD1 on 5 matching bases. Germline V gene lookup returns CDR1 MDHEN and CDR2 SYDVKM. The CDR3 runs 15 residues. Trimming stripped 4 bases from V and 3 bases from J, with 15 bases between. DNA of the CDR3: TGTGCCAGCAGTTCCCCGGGAGGGGCGGACACTGAAGCTTTCTTT. Amino acids: CASSSPGGADTEAFF.